A single T cell receptor (beta chain) is shown here with its context. Its antigen is not identified. The CDR3 is 14 amino acids. Germline V CDR1 and CDR2: SQVTM, ANQGSEA. Trimming took 4 bases from V and 10 from J, leaving 20 bases between them. The data were taken from a study of cytomegalovirus exposure and HLA in healthy donors. Both 60 Vbeta primers and 13 Jbeta primers went into the PCR. TCRdb keeps only in-frame clones here, not all; method: immunoSEQ multiplex PCR. The listing records roughly 88,000 clones. Findings and limits, study-wide: When analyzed later, the rates of TCR association showed variation by HLA locus, with DRB1 the most and HLA-C the fewest. Rare sequences made up most TCRs, while some public TCRs were found in many donors. The classifier reportedly diagnosed cytomegalovirus status with high sensitivity and specificity.

The chain carries TRBV29-1 and TRBJ2-1, with D maybe TRBD2 (7 bases). The sample was PBMCs. The receptor was isolated from a man between 50 and 59 years old in good health and CMV-seropositive. The CDR3 DNA sequence: TGCAGCGTTGGCCGTGCTCAGGGGCGGGAGGAGCAGTTCTTC. Amino acid sequence: CSVGRAQGREEQFF.